A selection of T cell receptor beta chains follows, all from one sample in a study of shared clonotypes between healthy human individuals. Using immunoSEQ multiplex PCR, the repertoire was profiled, and TCRdb retains in-frame clones only, with some absent. The data hold hundreds of thousands of clones, with around 86% observed a single time. The material sequenced was memory CD8+ T cells sorted from blood. The receptors here all came from a man aged 18 to 29 in good health. CDR3s include the opening cysteine and the closing phenylalanine or tryptophan. The D gene is left open where the match is weak. For some rows the clone size is stated as once, few or many, or as a class when expanded; others skip it.

>-|-|TRBJ1-1|TRBV28|13
TGTGCCAGCAGTTTGGGGAAGCACACTGAAGCTTTCTTT
CASSLGKHTEAFF
>-|-|TRBJ1-5|TRBV7-8|14
TGTGCCAGCAGCTTAGCGGAGGGCAATCAGCCCCAGCATTTT
CASSLAEGNQPQHF
>TRBD2|-|TRBJ2-5|TRBV7-8|16
TGTGCCAGCAGCTTAGTTGGCGGGAGTGCGGAGGAGACCCAGTACTTC
CASSLVGGSAEETQYF
>-|-|TRBJ1-1|TRBV5-6|12
TGTGCCAGCAGCCCGGGCGGGACTGAAGCTTTCTTT
CASSPGGTEAFF
>-|-|TRBJ1-6|TRBV6-6|16
TGTGCCAGCAGCCTGACCAGGGCCTCCTATAATTCACCCCTCCACTTT
CASSLTRASYNSPLHF
>-|few|TRBJ1-2|TRBV6-5|15
TGTGCCAGCAGCCAGAGAGGGGGTGAAACCTATGGCTACACCTTC
CASSQRGGETYGYTF
>-|many|TRBJ2-2|TRBV9|15
TGTGCCAGCAGCGTAGAACAGGGAGGGACCGGGGAGCTGTTTTTT
CASSVEQGGTGELFF
>TRBD2|-|TRBJ2-7|TRBV29-1|12
TGCAGCGTTGAGCGGGGGGACTACGAGCAGTACTTC
CSVERGDYEQYF
>-|once|TRBJ1-6|TRBV6-5|14
TGTGCCAGCAGGGATCAGCTAGGGGGTTCACCCCTCCACTTT
CASRDQLGGSPLHF
>TRBD1|many|TRBJ1-1|TRBV9|15
TGTGCCAGCAGCGTAGCTACAGGGGTGAACACTGAAGCTTTCTTT
CASSVATGVNTEAFF
>TRBD1|-|TRBJ2-7|TRBV27|13
TGTGCCAGAGGACAGGGGAACTCCTACGAGCAGTACTTC
CARGQGNSYEQYF
>TRBD2|-|TRBJ2-7|TRBV29-1|13
TGCAGCGTTGATCGGGAGGGGACCTACGAGCAGTACTTC
CSVDREGTYEQYF
>-|-|TRBJ1-3|TRBV9|15
TGTGCCAGCAGCGTAGATGCAGGGAATGGAAACACCATATATTTT
CASSVDAGNGNTIYF
>-|-|TRBJ2-1|TRBV7-9|19
TGTGCCAGCAGCTCCCTCGTTGTGAATTGGGGGATAGGCTACAATGAGCAGTTCTTC
CASSSLVVNWGIGYNEQFF
>-|-|TRBJ2-1|TRBV27|14
TGTGCCAGCAGTTCGGGACAAGCCTACAATGAGCAGTTCTTC
CASSSGQAYNEQFF
>-|-|TRBJ2-7|TRBV11-2|14
TGTGCCAGCAGCTTAGGAAGTCTAGGGTACGAGCAGTACTTC
CASSLGSLGYEQYF
>-|-|TRBJ1-3|TRBV4-1|15
TGCGCCAGCAGCCAAGGACGGAGCTCTGGAAACACCATATATTTT
CASSQGRSSGNTIYF